The 4 T cell receptor beta chains presented below share a single source sample, sequenced in a study of T cells in Graves' hyperthyroidism and ophthalmopathy. RNA transcripts were the template for amplifying TCR beta CDR3 regions. Researchers ran a first-round RT-PCR on the TCR CDR3 using the HTBI primer set. TCRdb re-derived calls from the multiplex PCR reads in MiXCR, one entry per CDR3 protein. The sample shows around 800,000 distinct CDR3 sequences, roughly 37% of them seen only once. Sample: blood. These TCRs come from a man younger than 35 with Graves' hyperthyroidism.

A single count supports this clonotype. The rearrangement joins TRBV6-4 to TRBJ2-6; D is uncertain. V lost 0 bases and J 3 bases, leaving 6 bases between the germline ends. The germline V gene has CDR1 MRHNA and CDR2 SNTAGT. The CDR3 contains 15 residues. CDR3 nucleotide sequence: TGTGCCAGCAGTGACTCAACCTATGGGGCCAACGTCCTGACTTTC. It is translated as CASSDSTYGANVLTF.

The V gene is TRBV2, the J gene TRBJ2-7, with a tentative D call TRBD1 (5 bases). The germline CDR1 and CDR2 sequences are SNHLY and FYNNEI. CDR3 length equals 14 residues. V gave up 7 bases and J gave up 2 bases, with 15 bases separating them. In DNA, the CDR3 is TGTGCCAGCAACCAAAGGGGCAGAACCTACGAGCAGTACTTC. Translating it yields CASNQRGRTYEQYF. Supplemented by reference TRBV2 and TRBJ2-7, the full variable domain reads EPEVTQTPSHQVTQMGQEVILRCVPISNHLYFYWYRQILGQKVEFLVSFYNNEISEKSEIFDDQFSVERPDGSNFTLKIRSTKLEDSAMYFCASNQRGRTYEQYFGPGTRLTVT.

The chain carries TRBV2 and TRBJ1-2; a possible D gene is TRBD1 (6 bases). The CDR3 sequence is 13 residues long. The ends were cut back, 9 bases at V and 4 bases at J, with 15 bases in the middle. Germline assignment: CDR1 SNHLY and CDR2 FYNNEI. CDR3: CASSRGPSYGYTF. Here the CDR3 DNA reads TGTGCCAGTTCCCGGGGGCCCTCCTATGGCTACACCTTC.

About this clonotype: This may stem from a read error, because a much larger clone lies one nucleotide away. The chain uses TRBV7-1 and TRBJ1-3; 8 nucleotides match TRBD1. TRBV7-1 is labeled an ORF, and its function is uncertain. With V trimmed by 2 bases and J by 3 bases, 9 bases remained unmatched. The CDR3 runs 17 residues. The CDR3 region is CASSSMTGTGVGNTIYF. CDR3 DNA: TGTGCCAGCAGCTCAATGACAGGGACAGGAGTTGGAAACACCATATATTTT.